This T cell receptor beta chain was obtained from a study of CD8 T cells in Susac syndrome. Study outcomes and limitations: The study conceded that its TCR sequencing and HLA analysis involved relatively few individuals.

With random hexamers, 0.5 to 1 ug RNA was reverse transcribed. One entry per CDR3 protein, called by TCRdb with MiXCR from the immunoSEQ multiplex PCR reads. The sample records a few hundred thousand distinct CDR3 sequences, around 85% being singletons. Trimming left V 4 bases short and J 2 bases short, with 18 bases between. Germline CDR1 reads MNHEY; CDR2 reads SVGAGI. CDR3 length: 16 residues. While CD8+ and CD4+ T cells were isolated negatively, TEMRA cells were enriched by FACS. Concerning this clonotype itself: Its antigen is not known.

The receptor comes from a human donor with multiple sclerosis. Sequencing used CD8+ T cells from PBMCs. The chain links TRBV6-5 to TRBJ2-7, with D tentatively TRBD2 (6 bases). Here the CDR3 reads CASSSLQGLLTYEQYF. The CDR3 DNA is TGTGCCAGCAGTTCCCTCCAGGGACTCCTTACCTACGAGCAGTACTTC.